These T cell receptor beta chains were read from a single sample in a study of T-cell reconstitution after alpha-beta-depleted transplantation in children. MiXCR, run by TCRdb on the PCR reads, gives a single entry per CDR3 protein. The sample records approximately 520,000 distinct CDR3 sequences, 30% to 35% being singletons. The source was PBMCs from the stem cell graft donor, collected from the stem cell graft. Every receptor here comes from a human donor who donated a stem cell graft to a child with aplastic anemia. Both conserved end residues are part of each CDR3. D genes are given only for firm matches. Where a row states a size, it is once, few, many or the class of an expanded clone; other rows omit it.

d_call: .; j_call: TRBJ1-3; v_call: TRBV4-3; clone_size: .; cdr3_nt: TGCGCCAGCAGCCAAGATGGGGGGAACACCATATATTTT; cdr3_aa: CASSQDGGNTIYF
d_call: .; j_call: TRBJ2-1; v_call: TRBV21-1; clone_size: few; cdr3_nt: TGTGCCAGCAGCAAAGGCTACAGGGAAATGAATGAGCAGTTCTTC; cdr3_aa: CASSKGYREMNEQFF
d_call: .; j_call: TRBJ1-5; v_call: TRBV6-2/TRBV6-3; clone_size: few; cdr3_nt: TGTGCCAGCAGTGGGAGGACAGTGGCAGCCCAGCATTTT; cdr3_aa: CASSGRTVAAQHF
d_call: .; j_call: TRBJ1-2; v_call: TRBV27; clone_size: .; cdr3_nt: TGTGCCAGCAGTTCGTCCTTCAGGACAGATGGCTACACCTTC; cdr3_aa: CASSSSFRTDGYTF
d_call: .; j_call: TRBJ2-3; v_call: TRBV4-2; clone_size: .; cdr3_nt: TGTGCCAGCAGCCAAGATCCCGGGAAAGATACGCAGTATTTT; cdr3_aa: CASSQDPGKDTQYF
d_call: .; j_call: TRBJ2-3; v_call: TRBV7-2; clone_size: few; cdr3_nt: TGTGCCAGCAGCCCCCGCCAGGTCCTAACGGATACGCAGTATTTT; cdr3_aa: CASSPRQVLTDTQYF
d_call: TRBD2; j_call: TRBJ2-1; v_call: TRBV5-1; clone_size: .; cdr3_nt: TGCGCCAGCAGGGGGGCGGGAGGTACCAATGAGCAGTTCTTC; cdr3_aa: CASRGAGGTNEQFF
d_call: .; j_call: TRBJ2-6; v_call: TRBV4-3; clone_size: .; cdr3_nt: TGCGCCAGCAGCCAAGATAAGGGAACAAGGGTGGCTGGGGCCAACGTCCTGACTTTC; cdr3_aa: CASSQDKGTRVAGANVLTF
d_call: .; j_call: TRBJ1-3; v_call: TRBV12-3/TRBV12-4; clone_size: few; cdr3_nt: TGTGCCAGCAATTTACCCGTTGGCAGCTCTGGAAACACCATATATTTT; cdr3_aa: CASNLPVGSSGNTIYF
d_call: .; j_call: TRBJ1-1; v_call: TRBV5-1; clone_size: .; cdr3_nt: TGCGCCAGCAGCCCGGACACGAACACTGAAGCTTTCTTT; cdr3_aa: CASSPDTNTEAFF
d_call: .; j_call: TRBJ1-5; v_call: TRBV19; clone_size: few; cdr3_nt: TGTGCCAGTAGTATAACTGATTATAGCAATCAGCCCCAGCATTTT; cdr3_aa: CASSITDYSNQPQHF
d_call: .; j_call: TRBJ2-7; v_call: TRBV12-3/TRBV12-4; clone_size: few; cdr3_nt: TGTGCCAGCAGTTTTGGCTTAGCGGTGAGCTACGAGCAGTACTTC; cdr3_aa: CASSFGLAVSYEQYF
d_call: TRBD2; j_call: TRBJ2-1; v_call: TRBV27; clone_size: many; cdr3_nt: TGTGCCAGCAGCCCGTGGGAGGGGACTAGGAATGAGCAGTTCTTC; cdr3_aa: CASSPWEGTRNEQFF
d_call: .; j_call: TRBJ2-3; v_call: TRBV5-1; clone_size: .; cdr3_nt: TGCGCCAGCAGCTTGGTTGACAGGCTCACAGATACGCAGTATTTT; cdr3_aa: CASSLVDRLTDTQYF
d_call: .; j_call: TRBJ1-1; v_call: TRBV4-3; clone_size: few; cdr3_nt: TGCGCCAGCAGCCAAGATATTGTCCCGGGCGCTGAAGCTTTCTTT; cdr3_aa: CASSQDIVPGAEAFF
d_call: .; j_call: TRBJ2-5; v_call: TRBV12-3/TRBV12-4; clone_size: .; cdr3_nt: TGTGCCAGCAGTCCGGTCCGGGAGACCCAGTACTTC; cdr3_aa: CASSPVRETQYF
d_call: TRBD2; j_call: TRBJ2-5; v_call: TRBV6-1; clone_size: .; cdr3_nt: TGTGCCAGCAATCGCCGGGGAGGGAACCAAGAGACCCACTACTTC; cdr3_aa: CASNRRGGNQETHYF
d_call: TRBD2; j_call: TRBJ2-3; v_call: TRBV6-1; clone_size: .; cdr3_nt: TGTGCCAGCAGTGCCGGACTAGCGGGAACAGATACGCAGTATTTT; cdr3_aa: CASSAGLAGTDTQYF
d_call: .; j_call: TRBJ2-1; v_call: TRBV7-9; clone_size: .; cdr3_nt: TGTGCCAGCAGCCGTCAGTGGGGAAGCTACAATGAGCAGTTCTTC; cdr3_aa: CASSRQWGSYNEQFF
d_call: .; j_call: TRBJ1-5; v_call: TRBV19; clone_size: few; cdr3_nt: TGTGCCAGTAGTATAGGACAGGCAAACAATCAGCCCCAGCATTTT; cdr3_aa: CASSIGQANNQPQHF
d_call: .; j_call: TRBJ2-5; v_call: TRBV20-1; clone_size: .; cdr3_nt: TGCAGTGCTAGCCGGGGCGGAGAGACCCAGTACTTC; cdr3_aa: CSASRGGETQYF
d_call: TRBD2; j_call: TRBJ2-3; v_call: TRBV4-3; clone_size: .; cdr3_nt: TGCGCCAGCAGCCGCGGACTAGCGGGACGAGGGGATACGCAGTATTTT; cdr3_aa: CASSRGLAGRGDTQYF
d_call: .; j_call: TRBJ2-7; v_call: TRBV28; clone_size: .; cdr3_nt: TGTGCCAGCAACGGGACTCCCTCCTACGAGCAGTACTTC; cdr3_aa: CASNGTPSYEQYF
d_call: .; j_call: TRBJ2-2; v_call: TRBV5-5; clone_size: .; cdr3_nt: TGTGCCAGCAGCTTGGCCGGCAGGCCATCAAACACCGGGGAGCTGTTTTTT; cdr3_aa: CASSLAGRPSNTGELFF
d_call: .; j_call: TRBJ2-5; v_call: TRBV12-3/TRBV12-4; clone_size: few; cdr3_nt: TGTGCCAGCAGTTGGCTAGTAGGAGAGACCCAGTACTTC; cdr3_aa: CASSWLVGETQYF
d_call: TRBD2; j_call: TRBJ2-5; v_call: TRBV20-1; clone_size: .; cdr3_nt: TGCAGTGCTAGAGAGGGACTAGCGGGAGGATCCCAGTACTTC; cdr3_aa: CSAREGLAGGSQYF
d_call: .; j_call: TRBJ2-1; v_call: TRBV29-1; clone_size: .; cdr3_nt: TGCAGCGCCGACGGCTGGAGTTCCTACAATGAGCAGTTCTTC; cdr3_aa: CSADGWSSYNEQFF
d_call: TRBD1; j_call: TRBJ2-2; v_call: TRBV18; clone_size: few; cdr3_nt: TGTGCCAGCTCACCGAATAAAGGACAGGCTTTCACCGGGGAGCTGTTTTTT; cdr3_aa: CASSPNKGQAFTGELFF
d_call: .; j_call: TRBJ2-1; v_call: TRBV5-4; clone_size: .; cdr3_nt: TGTGCCAGCAGCTTGGCCGTGGCTAGCACTGAGCAGTTCTTC; cdr3_aa: CASSLAVASTEQFF
d_call: .; j_call: TRBJ1-4; v_call: TRBV7-2; clone_size: .; cdr3_nt: TGTGCCAGCAGCTTTGAGGGGTCCGTTAGGGAAAAACTGTTTTTT; cdr3_aa: CASSFEGSVREKLFF
d_call: TRBD2; j_call: TRBJ2-1; v_call: TRBV7-6; clone_size: .; cdr3_nt: TGTGCCAGCAGCGGAAAGGGGGCGGGAGGGCCCTCAAATGAGCAGTTCTTC; cdr3_aa: CASSGKGAGGPSNEQFF
d_call: .; j_call: TRBJ2-7; v_call: TRBV9; clone_size: .; cdr3_nt: TGTGCCAGCAGCGGAAAGCGGGACGAGCAGTACTTC; cdr3_aa: CASSGKRDEQYF
d_call: .; j_call: TRBJ2-1; v_call: TRBV9; clone_size: .; cdr3_nt: TGTGCCAGCAGCGGGCTCAATGAGCAGTTCTTC; cdr3_aa: CASSGLNEQFF
d_call: TRBD1; j_call: TRBJ2-1; v_call: TRBV12-3/TRBV12-4; clone_size: few; cdr3_nt: TGTGCCAGCTTGACAGGGAACTACAATGAGCAGTTCTTC; cdr3_aa: CASLTGNYNEQFF
d_call: .; j_call: TRBJ1-1; v_call: TRBV5-1; clone_size: few; cdr3_nt: TGCGCCAGCAGCTTGCCCGCAGGGATGAACACTGAAGCTTTCTTT; cdr3_aa: CASSLPAGMNTEAFF
d_call: TRBD2; j_call: TRBJ2-3; v_call: TRBV11-2; clone_size: .; cdr3_nt: TGTGCCAGCAGCCGAGATATTAGCGGGGGGGGCACAGATACGCAGTATTTT; cdr3_aa: CASSRDISGGGTDTQYF
d_call: TRBD2; j_call: TRBJ2-1; v_call: TRBV5-1; clone_size: few; cdr3_nt: TGCGCCAGCAGCCTGGAAGGGACTAGCAACCGGCAGTTCTTC; cdr3_aa: CASSLEGTSNRQFF
d_call: .; j_call: TRBJ1-1; v_call: TRBV5-5; clone_size: .; cdr3_nt: TGTGCCAGCAGCTTGGGGGGAGGAGGGGTGAACACTGAAGCTTTCTTT; cdr3_aa: CASSLGGGGVNTEAFF
d_call: TRBD2; j_call: TRBJ2-1; v_call: TRBV29-1; clone_size: few; cdr3_nt: TGCAGCGTTGTGTTTAGCGGGAGATACTACAATGAGCAGTTCTTC; cdr3_aa: CSVVFSGRYYNEQFF
d_call: TRBD1; j_call: TRBJ2-1; v_call: TRBV5-1; clone_size: .; cdr3_nt: TGCGCCAGCAGCCGACAGGGGGCGGTGAATGAGCAGTTCTTC; cdr3_aa: CASSRQGAVNEQFF
d_call: .; j_call: TRBJ2-7; v_call: TRBV5-1; clone_size: .; cdr3_nt: TGCGCCAGCAGCTTGGAGGGATATATCAGAGAGCAGTACTTC; cdr3_aa: CASSLEGYIREQYF
d_call: TRBD2; j_call: TRBJ2-7; v_call: TRBV5-1; clone_size: .; cdr3_nt: TGCGCCAGCAGCACGCCGAGTATGACTAGCGGGGGTATTTTCTACGAGCAGTACTTC; cdr3_aa: CASSTPSMTSGGIFYEQYF
d_call: TRBD1; j_call: TRBJ1-1; v_call: TRBV20-1; clone_size: many; cdr3_nt: TGCAGTGCTACTCTTCCGGACAGGGTGATGAACACTGAAGCTTTCTTT; cdr3_aa: CSATLPDRVMNTEAFF
d_call: .; j_call: TRBJ2-3; v_call: TRBV25-1; clone_size: .; cdr3_nt: TGTGCCAGCAGTGTTACGGGTTCGGTAGATACGCAGTATTTT; cdr3_aa: CASSVTGSVDTQYF
d_call: .; j_call: TRBJ2-1; v_call: TRBV12-3/TRBV12-4; clone_size: few; cdr3_nt: TGTGCCAGCAGCCAACGGGTTCAGAGTATCAATGAGCAGTTCTTC; cdr3_aa: CASSQRVQSINEQFF
d_call: .; j_call: TRBJ1-1; v_call: TRBV20-1; clone_size: .; cdr3_nt: TGCAGTGCTAGGAGCGGGGGCGCCAACACTGAAGCTTTCTTT; cdr3_aa: CSARSGGANTEAFF
d_call: TRBD2; j_call: TRBJ2-1; v_call: TRBV24-1; clone_size: few; cdr3_nt: TGTGCCACCAGTGATTCTGCAGGAGGGGGACTAGCGGGTAGATACAATGAGCAGTTCTTC; cdr3_aa: CATSDSAGGGLAGRYNEQFF
d_call: TRBD2; j_call: TRBJ2-1; v_call: TRBV6-2/TRBV6-3; clone_size: few; cdr3_nt: TGTGCCAGCAGTTTCCCCCTAGCGGGACGGAGAGGTTACAATGAGCAGTTCTTC; cdr3_aa: CASSFPLAGRRGYNEQFF
d_call: .; j_call: TRBJ2-7; v_call: TRBV18; clone_size: .; cdr3_nt: TGTGCCAGCTCACCAACGGCAGGGAGTGGCGGGACCTACGAGCAGTACTTC; cdr3_aa: CASSPTAGSGGTYEQYF
d_call: .; j_call: TRBJ1-2; v_call: TRBV5-1; clone_size: many; cdr3_nt: TGCGCCAGCAGCTTGGAGGCAGGTCCACGTAGCTACACCTTC; cdr3_aa: CASSLEAGPRSYTF
d_call: .; j_call: TRBJ1-5; v_call: TRBV6-1; clone_size: .; cdr3_nt: TGTGCCAGCAGTGTGGACAACTATAGCAATCAGCCCCAGCATTTT; cdr3_aa: CASSVDNYSNQPQHF
d_call: .; j_call: TRBJ2-7; v_call: TRBV5-1; clone_size: few; cdr3_nt: TGCGCCAGCAGCTTGGCCCCTAAAGGACTGGGGGAGCAGTACTTC; cdr3_aa: CASSLAPKGLGEQYF